This T cell receptor (beta chain) was sequenced for a study of T cell responses to AZD1222 COVID-19 vaccine. Study-level results: CD4 TCRs linked to vaccination spanned spike, dominating at 160-218 and 743-854. The peak T cell response came first, and repertoires were sampled only after it. Possibly, clonal diversity was underestimated; donors were largely white British and included more females. Just a handful of people given AZD1222 tested seropositive at baseline.

Assay: immunoSEQ multiplex PCR; the TCRdb copy retains only in-frame clones and omits some. The table lists roughly 200,000 clones, 85% to 95% of them singletons, with 0.95% to 1.3% in the top ten. This clone was counted a single time. Antigen: not known. The CDR3 has 17 amino acids. V gave up 0 bases and J gave up 3 bases, with 15 bases separating them. Germline V lookup: CDR1 LGHDT, CDR2 YNNKEL (reference sequence). This clonotype was obtained from an adult who received the MenACWY meningococcal vaccine as a control. Sequenced material: peripheral blood, taken 28 days after the second dose of the MenACWY control vaccine. The rearrangement joins TRBV3-1 (or the pseudogene TRBV3-2) to TRBJ1-3, with D tentatively TRBD1 (6 bases). CDR3 in amino acids: CASSQEFTGWGGNTIYF. Written as DNA, the CDR3 is TGTGCCAGCAGCCAAGAGTTTACAGGGTGGGGTGGAAACACCATATATTTT.